The 3 T cell receptor beta chains listed next were all sequenced from one sample in a study of blood T cell repertoires in COVID-19. Only in-frame clones appear in the TCRdb table, and some are missing; sequencing was by immunoSEQ multiplex PCR. The sample yields about 500,000 clones, 85% to 90% seen once. Specimen: peripheral blood. The receptors were gathered from a woman aged 45-59 years with COVID-19, enrolled during active disease.

The chain couples TRBV30 to TRBJ1-2; D remains unclear. The CDR3 totals 15 residues. V was pared by 1 base and J by 2 bases, with 14 bases between. Germline CDR1 and CDR2: GTSNPN and SVGIG (reference sequence). DNA of the CDR3: TGTGCCTGGAGTGAGCCTCTGGTGGTAAACTATGGCTACACCTTC. It translates to CAWSEPLVVNYGYTF.

In this sample, this clone turned up many times. The V call is TRBV30, the J call TRBJ2-7; 12 bases line up with TRBD1. This CDR3 contains 14 residues. Germline V gene sequence: CDR1 GTSNPN, CDR2 SVGIG (reference sequence). Trimming cost V 4 bases and J 7 bases; bases outside gene matches: 8. CDR3 DNA: TGTGCCTGGAAGGGGGACAGGGGGCTAGGAGAGCAGTACTTC. Encoded protein: CAWKGDRGLGEQYF.

The chain employs TRBV5-4 and TRBJ2-5; 11 nucleotides match TRBD2. The V segment lost 4 bases and the J segment 4 bases; nucleotides outside the gene matches: 12. The CDR3 contains 17 residues. Per the germline V gene, CDR1 is SGHNT and CDR2 is YYREEE (reference sequence). The CDR3 spells CASSRNLAGGSRETQYF. CDR3 DNA sequence: TGTGCCAGCAGCCGAAATCTAGCGGGGGGAAGCCGAGAGACCCAGTACTTC.